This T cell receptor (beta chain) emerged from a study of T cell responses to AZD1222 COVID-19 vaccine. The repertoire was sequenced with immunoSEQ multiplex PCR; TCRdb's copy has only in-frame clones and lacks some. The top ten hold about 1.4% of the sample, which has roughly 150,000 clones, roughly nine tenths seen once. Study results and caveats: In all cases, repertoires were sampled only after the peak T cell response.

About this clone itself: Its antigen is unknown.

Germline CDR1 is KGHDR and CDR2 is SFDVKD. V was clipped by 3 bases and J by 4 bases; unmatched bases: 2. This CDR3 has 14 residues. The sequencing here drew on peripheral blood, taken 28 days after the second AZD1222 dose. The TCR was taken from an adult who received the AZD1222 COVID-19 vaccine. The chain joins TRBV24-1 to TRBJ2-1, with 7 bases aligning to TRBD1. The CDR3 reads CATSDPQGYNEQFF. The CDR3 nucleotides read TGTGCCACCAGTGATCCACAGGGGTACAATGAGCAGTTCTTC.